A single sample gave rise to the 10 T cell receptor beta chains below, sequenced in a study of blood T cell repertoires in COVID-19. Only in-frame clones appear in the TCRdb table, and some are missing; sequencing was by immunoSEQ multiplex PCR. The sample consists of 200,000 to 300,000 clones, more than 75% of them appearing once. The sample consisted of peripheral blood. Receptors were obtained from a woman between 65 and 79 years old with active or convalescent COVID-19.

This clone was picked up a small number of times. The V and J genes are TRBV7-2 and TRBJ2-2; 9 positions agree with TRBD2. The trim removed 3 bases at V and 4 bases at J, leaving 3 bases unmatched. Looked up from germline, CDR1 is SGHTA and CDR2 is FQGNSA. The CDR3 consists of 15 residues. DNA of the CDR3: TGTGCCAGCAGCTTGCTAGCGGGGAGCACCGGGGAGCTGTTTTTT. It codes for CASSLLAGSTGELFF.

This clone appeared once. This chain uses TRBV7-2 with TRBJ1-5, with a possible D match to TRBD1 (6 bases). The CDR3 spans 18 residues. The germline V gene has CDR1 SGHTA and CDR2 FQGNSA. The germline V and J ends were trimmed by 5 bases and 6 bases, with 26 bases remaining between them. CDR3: CASSQRTLQGTRGQPQHF. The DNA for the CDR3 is TGTGCCAGCAGCCAAAGGACCCTACAGGGAACTCGAGGTCAGCCCCAGCATTTT.

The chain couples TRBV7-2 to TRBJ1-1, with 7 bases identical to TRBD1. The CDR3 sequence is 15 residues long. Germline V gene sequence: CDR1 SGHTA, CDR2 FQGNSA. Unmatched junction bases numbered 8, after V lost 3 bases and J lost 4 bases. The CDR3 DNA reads TGTGCCAGCAGCTTGCTCAGGGGGATTAGCACTGAAGCTTTCTTT. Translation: CASSLLRGISTEAFF.

CDR3 amino acids: CAISESTGAWDYGYTF. Here the CDR3 DNA reads TGTGCCATCAGTGAGTCGACTGGGGCTTGGGACTATGGCTACACCTTC. This sequence joins TRBV10-3 and TRBJ1-2; the D gene is possibly TRBD1 (5 bases). This CDR3 spans 16 amino acids. From germline, CDR1 is ENHRY and CDR2 SYGVKD. V was trimmed by 0 bases and J by 3 bases, leaving 14 bases between them.

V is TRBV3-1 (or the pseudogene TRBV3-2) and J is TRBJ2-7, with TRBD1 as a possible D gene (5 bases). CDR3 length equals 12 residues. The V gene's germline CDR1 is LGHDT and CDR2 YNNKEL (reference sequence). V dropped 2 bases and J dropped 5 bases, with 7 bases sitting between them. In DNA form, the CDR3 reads TGTGCCAGCAGCCAATCAGGGAACGAGCAGTACTTC. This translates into CASSQSGNEQYF.

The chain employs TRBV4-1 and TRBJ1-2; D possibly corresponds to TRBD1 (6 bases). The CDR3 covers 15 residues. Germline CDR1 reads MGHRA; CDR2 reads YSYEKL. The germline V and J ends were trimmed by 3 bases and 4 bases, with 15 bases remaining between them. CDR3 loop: CASSQGQGTLYGYTF. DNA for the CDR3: TGCGCCAGCAGCCAGGGCCAGGGGACACTCTATGGCTACACCTTC.

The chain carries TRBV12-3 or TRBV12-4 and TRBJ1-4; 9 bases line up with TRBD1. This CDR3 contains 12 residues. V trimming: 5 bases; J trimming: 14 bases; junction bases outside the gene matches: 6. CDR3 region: CASSHRQGVLFF. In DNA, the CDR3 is TGTGCCAGCAGTCACCGACAGGGGGTCCTGTTTTTT.

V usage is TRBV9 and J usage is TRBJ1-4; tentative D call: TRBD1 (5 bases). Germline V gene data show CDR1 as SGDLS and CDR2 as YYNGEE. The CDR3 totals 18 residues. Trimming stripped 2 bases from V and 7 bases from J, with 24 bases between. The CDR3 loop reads CASSVGSGSGLGGEKLFF. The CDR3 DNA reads TGTGCCAGCAGCGTTGGGTCGGGTTCAGGGTTAGGTGGTGAAAAACTGTTTTTT.

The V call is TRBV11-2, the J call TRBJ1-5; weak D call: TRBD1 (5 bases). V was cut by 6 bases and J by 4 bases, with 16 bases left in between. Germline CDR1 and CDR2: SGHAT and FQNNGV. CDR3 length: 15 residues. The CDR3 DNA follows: TGTGCCAGCAGTCGTACAGGTGCTACGAATCAGCCCCAGCATTTT. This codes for CASSRTGATNQPQHF.

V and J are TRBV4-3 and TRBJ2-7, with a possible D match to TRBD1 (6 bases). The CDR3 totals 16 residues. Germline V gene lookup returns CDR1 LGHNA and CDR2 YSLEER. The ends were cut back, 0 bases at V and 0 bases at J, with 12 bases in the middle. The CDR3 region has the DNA TGCGCCAGCAGCCAAGATAGTACAGGGACCTCCTACGAGCAGTACTTC. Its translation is CASSQDSTGTSYEQYF.